Below, one T cell receptor beta chain is given with its context. The data originate from a study of blood T cell repertoires in COVID-19. Germline assignment: CDR1 LGHNA and CDR2 YSLEER. Trimming cost V 0 bases and J 6 bases; bases outside gene matches: 7. The CDR3 has 15 residues. Method: immunoSEQ multiplex PCR; TCRdb's copy keeps in-frame clones and lacks some. This sample has fewer than 150,000 clones, with 78% found just once. The material sequenced was peripheral blood. The receptor was derived from a man between 70 and 80 years old with acute or convalescent COVID-19. The chain recombines TRBV4-3 with TRBJ1-2, with 7 bases identical to TRBD1. The CDR3 DNA reads as TGCGCCAGCAGCCAAGATTGGGTCAGGGGGGATGGCTACACCTTC. Translation: CASSQDWVRGDGYTF.